The source of this TCR beta chain is a study of CD8+ T cells in alopecia areata (dated by TCRdb to 2016 to 2019). At the level of the whole study: Treated patients were enrolled in an open-label pilot trial of oral tofacitinib, 5 to 10 mg twice daily, for moderate-to-severe alopecia areata. To study T cell clonal expansion in alopecia areata, the researchers applied high-throughput TCRbeta sequencing to both the C3H/HeJ mouse model and human patients. TCRbeta CDR3 regions were amplified by immunoSEQ multiplex PCR using 35 Vbeta forward and 13 Jbeta reverse primers. RNA was extracted with the PAXgene miRNA kit for fixed scalp, the miRNeasy kit for PBMCs, and the RNeasy kit for mouse skin. Scalp tissue and sorted CD4+ and CD8+ peripheral blood T cells from patchy and totalis/universalis alopecia areata patients and from healthy controls were covered by human TCRbeta sequencing. In treated patients, disease severity was measured using the SALT score, which gives the percentage of scalp surface area affected. Patients stayed on tofacitinib for 6 to 18 months and then had 6 months of follow-up off drug so that delayed response and recurrence could be assessed. Scalp clonality was compared among normal scalp (n=4), patchy alopecia areata scalp (n=8), and alopecia totalis/universalis scalp (n=8). Biopsies were taken from tofacitinib-treated patients at baseline and again at 4 and 24 weeks into treatment, and several of those patients also had a later scalp biopsy.

This clone was counted a few times. Its specific antigen is unknown. No much larger clone is present one base from it, and per-base qualities are unavailable. Receptor libraries were prepared by the immunoSEQ multiplex PCR assay. For TCR sequencing, RNA was extracted from every sample and reverse transcribed into cDNA to serve as template. First-strand cDNA was synthesized with SuperScript III using a 2:1 mix of oligo-dT and random hexamers. A synthetic immune receptor repertoire was used to measure amplification bias, and any remaining bias was corrected computationally. On the authors' methods: After raw reads were preprocessed to remove errors, the CDR3 was defined following IMGT conventions as running from the conserved cysteine to phenylalanine. To get clonality, Shannon entropy was normalized by log2 of the number of productive unique TCRs and the result was subtracted from 1. Scalp TCRbeta sequences were cross-referenced with sorted blood CD4 and CD8 repertoires so that the CD4 or CD8 identity of scalp clones could be inferred. TCRdb took over this immuneACCESS table, retaining in-frame rearrangements with V and J assigned. Such tables are incomplete; in checked studies, under half of the missing clones stem from an unresolved V gene, and the remainder is unexplained. V and J calls and clone size come straight from that table; D and trimming were deduced from the DNA. For this sample the table gives about 220,000 clones, of which about 58% were detected only once. 1.5% to 2% of the sample comes from the top ten.

Findings and caveats that apply to the study as a whole: Compared with normal scalp, lesional scalp had higher clonality and more expanded CD8+ clones, particularly in alopecia totalis/universalis, a pattern that suggests antigenic drive. Because the treated cohort was small and had just a single nonresponder, larger studies are needed to establish links between baseline CD8+ expansion and response. Tofacitinib significantly lowered scalp clonality and the number of expanded CD8+ clones among the top 100 scalp clones. Many expanded lesional clones persisted in scalp and blood during tofacitinib treatment, which may partly explain relapse after stopping treatment. TCR sequences shared between patients were less clear than in mice, possibly partly because of HLA diversity in the patient population. Unlike mouse skin, which is dominated by gammadelta T cells, normal human skin has resident alphabeta T cells that are also sequenced, and this complicates analysis of the scalp TCR repertoire.

Via the germline V gene, CDR1 is SNHLY and CDR2 FYNNEI. The CDR3 covers 15 residues, taking in both the cysteine and the phenylalanine. Of the read, only the CDR3 DNA is kept; its 45 bases are in frame from base 1. Relative to germline, V is 11 bases shorter and J is 4 bases shorter, with 20 bases between their ends. The label giving this sample's time point can be read as: around 28 days on oral tofacitinib. Per the publication, the treatment or condition label means: oral pan-JAK inhibitor, 5-10 mg twice daily. Lesional scalp punch biopsies and peripheral blood were obtained from alopecia areata patients. PBMCs were separated by density centrifugation and stained for CD3, CD4 and CD8, after which CD4+ and CD8+ T cells were sorted on a FACSAria.

Here the sequenced sample was CD4+ T cells sorted from blood, taken at week 4, from a patient treated with tofacitinib. This clonotype originated in a human donor with alopecia areata. Recombination linked TRBV2 to TRBJ2-2; the D segment could be TRBD2, given 6 matching bases. Here the CDR3 is given as CAGRTAGRSTGELFF. Read as DNA, the sequence is TGTGCCGGGAGGACGGCGGGACGGAGCACCGGGGAGCTGTTTTTT.